The 22 T cell receptor beta chains below were found in one sample sequenced in a study of blood T cell repertoires in COVID-19. Libraries were prepared by immunoSEQ multiplex PCR; TCRdb keeps only in-frame clonotypes and omits some of them. The sample yields around 15,000 clones, 80% to 90% seen once. The specimen sequenced was peripheral blood. Receptor source: an elderly man with acute or convalescent COVID-19.

The chain has TRBV6-1 and TRBJ1-2, with 7 bases lining up with TRBD1. The germline gives CDR1 MNHNS, CDR2 SASEGT. V was pared by 5 bases and J by 6 bases, with 12 bases of the junction left unmatched. The CDR3 has 15 residues. In nucleotides, the CDR3 is TGTGCCAGCAGTTCCTATCGCGACAGGGTTGATGGCTACACCTTC. The encoded protein is CASSSYRDRVDGYTF.

The chain has TRBV19 and TRBJ1-5, with TRBD1 matching 8 bases. CDR1 is LNHDA, CDR2 SQIVND, per germline (reference sequence). J gave up 4 bases and V 3 bases, and 8 bases lay outside the gene matches. The CDR3 sequence is 16 residues long. The CDR3, as DNA: TGTGCCAGTAGTATTAGGCAGGGGGCAAGGAATCAGCCCCAGCATTTT. Translating gives CASSIRQGARNQPQHF.

The chain employs TRBV7-2 and TRBJ1-5; a weak D match, TRBD1 (6 bases). This CDR3 comprises 15 residues. V shed 1 base and J shed 2 bases, with 9 bases lying between them. The germline gives CDR1 SGHTA, CDR2 FQGNSA. Written as DNA, the CDR3 is TGTGCCAGCAGCTTAGGGGACACGGGCAATCAGCCCCAGCATTTT. This gives the protein CASSLGDTGNQPQHF.

V gene TRBV5-1 combines with J gene TRBJ1-3; no clear D gene. Trimming shortened V by 4 bases and J by 4 bases, and 9 bases separated the two germline ends. Germline lookup yields CDR1 SGHRS and CDR2 YFSETQ. This CDR3 contains 13 residues. The CDR3 nucleotides are TGCGCCAGCAGCCCGGTCATAGGAAACACCATATATTTT. Translated, it gives CASSPVIGNTIYF.

J is TRBJ2-3 and V is TRBV5-6; TRBD1 aligns across 7 bases. Germline V gene sequence: CDR1 SGHDT, CDR2 YYEEEE. The CDR3 covers 16 residues. V gave up 3 bases and J gave up 3 bases; unmatched junction bases: 10. CDR3 residues: CASSSRQGAFTDTQYF. In DNA, the CDR3 is TGTGCCAGCAGCTCCCGACAGGGTGCGTTTACAGATACGCAGTATTTT. Full variable domain (outside the CDR3, taken from reference TRBV5-6 and TRBJ2-3): DAGVTQSPTHLIKTRGQQVTLRCSPKSGHDTVSWYQQALGQGPQFIFQYYEEEERQRGNFPDRFSGHQFPNYSSELNVNALLLGDSALYLCASSSRQGAFTDTQYFGPGTRLTVL.

This clone came up a few times. The chain carries TRBV5-6 and TRBJ2-7, with D maybe TRBD2 (6 bases). Trimming shortened V by 3 bases and J by 2 bases, and 12 bases separated the two germline ends. The CDR3 runs 14 residues. CDR1 and CDR2 from the germline V gene are SGHDT and YYEEEE. The CDR3 is CASSWDGGTYEQYF. The CDR3 DNA reads as TGTGCCAGCAGCTGGGACGGAGGGACCTACGAGCAGTACTTC.

The rearrangement uses TRBV6-2 or TRBV6-3 and TRBJ2-3; 10 bases align to TRBD1. In germline, CDR1 is MNHEY, CDR2 SVGEGT. The J segment lost 9 bases and the V segment lost 0 bases, leaving 9 bases of the junction unmatched. This CDR3 is 16 amino acids long. The CDR3 nucleotides are TGTGCCAGCAGTTACTCGAGTGACAGGGGGCTTGGGACGCAGTATTTT. Its translation is CASSYSSDRGLGTQYF.

J is TRBJ1-1 and V is TRBV3-1 (or the pseudogene TRBV3-2), with 11 bases matching TRBD1. CDR3 length: 14 amino acids. CDR1 is LGHDT, CDR2 YNNKEL, per germline (reference sequence). Germline trimming cut 5 bases from V and 4 bases from J; bases unmatched to any gene: 3. The CDR3 here is CASSYGTGGTEAFF. The CDR3 DNA follows: TGTGCCAGCAGCTACGGGACAGGGGGCACTGAAGCTTTCTTT.

CDR3 protein: CASSQVAGGLSTGELFF. The CDR3 nucleotides are TGCGCCAGCAGCCAAGTTGCGGGGGGACTCTCCACCGGGGAGCTGTTTTTT. This chain links TRBV4-1 with TRBJ2-2; TRBD2 aligns across 8 bases. J lost 4 bases, V lost 1 base, and 8 bases had no gene match. The germline V gene has CDR1 MGHRA and CDR2 YSYEKL. This CDR3 has 17 amino acids.

The chain carries TRBV6-5 and TRBJ2-2; D unresolved. The V end lost 1 base, the J end lost 5 bases, and 8 bases lay between the germline ends. Germline V gene data show CDR1 as MNHEY and CDR2 as SVGAGI. The CDR3 length is 14 residues. The CDR3 coding sequence is TGTGCCAGCAGTTACTTGACTGAGACCGGGGAGCTGTTTTTT. Translation gives CASSYLTETGELFF.

The chain carries TRBV19 and TRBJ2-1; D possibly corresponds to TRBD2 (7 bases). The germline V gene has CDR1 LNHDA and CDR2 SQIVND (reference sequence). The CDR3 loop spans 15 amino acids. Trimming took off 5 bases at V and 0 bases at J, with 11 bases between the two ends. CDR3: CASSWGGASYNEQFF. CDR3 DNA sequence: TGTGCCAGTAGTTGGGGGGGCGCCTCCTACAATGAGCAGTTCTTC.

The CDR3 region has the DNA TGTGCCAGTAGCGCCGACAGGGGGCGAGGCTATGGCTACACCTTC. Encoded protein: CASSADRGRGYGYTF. This rearrangement joins TRBV19 to TRBJ1-2, with 10 bases identical to TRBD1. This CDR3 contains 15 residues. After removal of 6 bases from V and 4 bases from J, the junction contained 8 bases not matched to a gene. Germline lookup yields CDR1 LNHDA and CDR2 SQIVND (reference sequence).

The chain links TRBV25-1 to TRBJ1-1, with a tentative D call TRBD1 (6 bases). Per germline, CDR1 MGHDK and CDR2 SYGVNS. V dropped 8 bases and J dropped 0 bases, with 7 bases sitting between them. The CDR3 runs to 12 residues. CDR3 amino acids: CASRQVNTEAFF. CDR3 in DNA: TGTGCCAGCCGACAGGTGAACACTGAAGCTTTCTTT.

The V and J genes are TRBV10-3 and TRBJ1-1, with D tentatively TRBD1 (5 bases). The germline CDR1 and CDR2 sequences are ENHRY and SYGVKD. The CDR3 totals 14 residues. V was pared by 2 bases and J by 5 bases, with 12 bases between. This CDR3 is CAISELAGRTEAFF. Here the CDR3 DNA reads TGTGCCATCAGTGAGCTGGCAGGGCGTACTGAAGCTTTCTTT.

In regard to this clone: Germline and junction disagree at one end, which may indicate a read error. This chain connects TRBV29-1 to TRBJ1-1; D is perhaps TRBD1 (6 bases). The CDR3 totals 13 residues. Germline CDR1 SQVTM, CDR2 ANQGSEA. Here the CDR3 DNA reads TGCAGCGTCGAAGGACAGCTTAACACTGAAGCTTTCTTT. Translating gives CSVEGQLNTEAFF. The complete variable domain, with remaining parts taken from reference TRBV29-1 and TRBJ1-1, reads SAVISQKPSRDICQRGTSLTIQCQVDSQVTMMFWYRQQPGQSLTLIATANQGSEATYESGFVIDKFPISRPNLTFSTLTVSNMSPEDSSIYLCSVEGQLNTEAFFGQGTRLTVV.

The chain recombines TRBV6-5 with TRBJ2-7; tentatively, D is TRBD1 (6 bases). The germline V gene has CDR1 MNHEY and CDR2 SVGAGI. Trimming took 8 bases from V and 6 from J, leaving 14 bases between them. The CDR3 runs 12 residues. This chain's CDR3 is CASLQGWSEQYF. The CDR3 nucleotides read TGTGCCAGCCTACAGGGATGGAGCGAGCAGTACTTC.

Here the CDR3 reads CASSPSSGDTQYF. In DNA, the CDR3 is TGTGCCAGCTCACCATCCTCCGGGGATACGCAGTATTTT. The V call is TRBV18, the J call TRBJ2-3; D is unresolved. V gave up 2 bases and J gave up 6 bases, with 9 bases separating them. Germline V CDR1 and CDR2: KGHSH, LQKENI. This CDR3 spans 13 amino acids.

This chain joins TRBV5-1 and TRBJ2-1, with 10 bases lining up with TRBD2. J was trimmed by 1 base and V by 3 bases; bases with no gene match: 4. This CDR3 comprises 16 residues. Per germline, CDR1 SGHRS and CDR2 YFSETQ. CDR3 sequence (DNA): TGCGCCAGCAGCTCCACTAGCGGGGTATCCTACAATGAGCAGTTCTTC. It translates to CASSSTSGVSYNEQFF.

The rearrangement links TRBV5-1 to TRBJ2-1; 7 nucleotides match TRBD2. CDR1 and CDR2 (germline): SGHRS, YFSETQ. The CDR3 is 17 amino acids. With 0 bases clipped from V and 0 bases from J, the junction kept 6 bases outside the gene matches. The CDR3 here is CASSLVLGGSSYNEQFF. The CDR3 DNA sequence: TGCGCCAGCAGCTTGGTCCTCGGCGGGAGCTCCTACAATGAGCAGTTCTTC.

V is TRBV5-1 and J is TRBJ1-1, with D unclear. The CDR3 length is 13 residues. V dropped 2 bases and J dropped 1 base, with 6 bases sitting between them. CDR1 and CDR2 (germline): SGHRS, YFSETQ. CDR3 nucleotides: TGCGCCAGCAGCTTAGGAGAGAACACTGAAGCTTTCTTT. The encoded protein is CASSLGENTEAFF. Full variable domain (rest looked up from reference TRBV5-1 and TRBJ1-1): KAGVTQTPRYLIKTRGQQVTLSCSPISGHRSVSWYQQTPGQGLQFLFEYFSETQRNKGNFPGRFSGRQFSNSRSEMNVSTLELGDSALYLCASSLGENTEAFFGQGTRLTVV.

The chain has TRBV15 and TRBJ2-1; TRBD2 aligns across 7 bases. CDR3 length equals 14 residues. Per the germline V gene, CDR1 is LNHNV and CDR2 is YYDKDF (reference sequence). The V and J ends lost 3 bases and 7 bases, in that order; junction bases with no gene match: 6. The CDR3 region is CATSSHFGGNEQFF. CDR3 nucleotides: TGTGCCACCAGCAGCCACTTCGGGGGGAATGAGCAGTTCTTC. Full variable domain (remainder filled in from reference TRBV15 and TRBJ2-1): DAMVIQNPRYQVTQFGKPVTLSCSQTLNHNVMYWYQQKSSQAPKLLFHYYDKDFNNEADTPDNFQSRRPNTSFCFLDIRSPGLGDTAMYLCATSSHFGGNEQFFGPGTRLTVL.

The chain recombines TRBV30 with TRBJ1-1, with D possibly being TRBD1 (5 bases). CDR1 is GTSNPN, CDR2 SVGIG, per germline (reference sequence). The CDR3 totals 13 residues. V lost 0 bases, J lost 4 bases, and 9 bases lay in between. The CDR3 nucleotides are TGTGCCTGGAGTGTAGGGGCACGCACTGAAGCTTTCTTT. Its translation: CAWSVGARTEAFF. Full variable domain (outside the CDR3, taken from reference TRBV30 and TRBJ1-1): SQTIHQWPATLVQPVGSPLSLECTVEGTSNPNLYWYRQAAGRGLQLLFYSVGIGQISSEVPQNLSASRPQDRQFILSSKKLLLSDSGFYLCAWSVGARTEAFFGQGTRLTVV.